This paragraph covers one T cell receptor (beta chain) sequence. V lost 1 base to trimming and J lost 2 bases, with 14 bases between them. In germline, CDR1 is LNHDA, CDR2 SQIVND (reference sequence). This CDR3 has 16 residues. Treatment given: roughly 19 received Ad26.COV2.S at low or high dose, single or two shots; 5 received placebo; per-sample allocation not given. Sampling was performed 63 days after the first vaccine or placebo injection. The sample originates from a study of Ad26.COV2.S vaccination and SARS-CoV-2 variants. Generated by immunoSEQ multiplex PCR, the TCRdb table keeps only in-frame clones and is missing some. Of hundreds of thousands of clones listed, around 89% are singletons.

This clonotype originated in a person between 18 and 65 years old who received the Ad26.COV2.S COVID-19 vaccine or a placebo. This chain connects TRBV19 to TRBJ2-5; tentative D call: TRBD1 (5 bases). Source: peripheral blood, taken in a trial of Ad26.COV2.S vaccine versus placebo. CDR3: CASSIGSGAGQETQYF. The CDR3, as DNA: TGTGCCAGTAGTATAGGTTCTGGGGCTGGACAAGAGACCCAGTACTTC.